The present T cell receptor (beta chain) was sequenced within a study of blood T cell repertoires in COVID-19. CDR1 and CDR2 from the germline V gene are MNHEY and SMNVEV (reference sequence). The CDR3 is made up of 16 amino acids. The V segment lost 4 bases and the J segment 8 bases; nucleotides outside the gene matches: 15. Per the original methods: Cell counts per sample came from amplifying reference gene primers. Assay used: immunoSEQ multiplex PCR; TCRdb lists only in-frame clones, some missing. V, J and clone size derive from that table, while D and trimming were established from the DNA sequence. Of about 140,000 clones listed, 84% are singletons. This clone was found once.

The receptor comes from a woman aged 80 or over in a cohort sampled during active or convalescent COVID-19. The rearrangement links TRBV27 to TRBJ2-3, with 7 bases identical to TRBD1. The material sequenced was peripheral blood. The CDR3 DNA reads as TGTGCCAGCAGTTCCCGCGATAAAGGAGGACAGGTTACGCAGTATTTT. It codes for CASSSRDKGGQVTQYF.